The 11 T cell receptor beta chains below were found in one sample sequenced in a study of CD8+ T cells in alopecia areata. RNA extraction and reverse transcription yielded cDNA as sequencing template. Sequencing was performed with immunoSEQ multiplex PCR; in TCRdb, only in-frame clones are kept and a portion is missing. The sample contains a few hundred thousand clones, 67% of which appear only once. The sample in question was CD4+ T cells sorted from blood, obtained at week 0. These receptors all come from a human donor with alopecia areata.

The rearrangement uses TRBV30 and TRBJ1-1; no firm D call. The V and J ends lost 0 bases and 4 bases respectively, with 15 bases between them. The length of the CDR3 is 15 residues. Germline V gene lookup returns CDR1 GTSNPN and CDR2 SVGIG (reference sequence). The CDR3 here is CAWSVQGRQSTEAFF. The CDR3 DNA reads as TGTGCCTGGAGTGTACAAGGCAGGCAGTCCACTGAAGCTTTCTTT.

The V call is TRBV29-1, the J call TRBJ1-4; 8 positions agree with TRBD1. The CDR3 runs to 15 residues. The germline gives CDR1 SQVTM, CDR2 ANQGSEA. V trimming: 6 bases; J trimming: 4 bases; junction bases outside the gene matches: 10. CDR3 amino acids: CSVLLGTGVNEKLFF. The CDR3, as DNA: TGCAGCGTCCTGCTCGGGACAGGAGTTAATGAAAAACTGTTTTTT.

The CDR3 bases are TGTGCCTGTCCATTCTCTGGGGCCAACGTCCTGACTTTC. Residues: CACPFSGANVLTF. The genes are TRBV30 and TRBJ2-6; D gene uncertain. V lost 6 bases and J lost 0, with 6 bases in between. CDR1 GTSNPN and CDR2 SVGIG come from the germline V gene (reference sequence). The CDR3 totals 13 residues.

For this clone: The junction departs from germline at one end; a sequencing error may be responsible. The chain links TRBV29-1 to TRBJ2-5, with D perhaps matching TRBD2 (7 bases). CDR1 and CDR2 from the germline V gene are SQVTM and ANQGSEA. CDR3 length equals 12 residues. The CDR3 DNA reads as TGCAGCGTTGAAAGAGCCGGGGGGCTCGAGCACTTC. Protein sequence: CSVERAGGLEHF.

The sample holds one count of this clone. The rearrangement uses TRBV18 and TRBJ2-5; D gene uncertain. This CDR3 comprises 15 residues. The germline V gene encodes CDR1 KGHSH and CDR2 LQKENI. Trimming took off 2 bases at V and 5 bases at J, with 15 bases between the two ends. CDR3 residues: CASSPGVVRIETQYF. CDR3 coding DNA: TGTGCCAGCTCACCAGGTGTGGTTCGTATCGAGACCCAGTACTTC.

The chain uses TRBV29-1 and TRBJ1-2; D remains unclear. Germline CDR1 is SQVTM and CDR2 is ANQGSEA. This CDR3 has 13 residues. Trimming shortened V by 0 bases and J by 1 base, and 6 bases separated the two germline ends. DNA of the CDR3: TGCAGCGTTGAAGAACAACATAACTATGGCTACACCTTC. As protein: CSVEEQHNYGYTF.

For the CDR3, the DNA is TGCGCCAGCAGCTCCACAGGGGACTATGGCTACACCTTC. Its translation is CASSSTGDYGYTF. The chain joins TRBV5-1 to TRBJ1-2, with 7 bases identical to TRBD1. The CDR3 is 13 amino acids. The germline CDR1 and CDR2 sequences are SGHRS and YFSETQ. The ends lost 3 bases at V and 3 bases at J; junction bases unmatched: 2.

There are a few counts of this clone. The CDR3 DNA sequence: TGTGCCAGCAGCTTAGCCGGACAGGAGGCTGGCTACACCTTC. Residues: CASSLAGQEAGYTF. The J gene is TRBJ1-2, the V gene TRBV7-9, with TRBD1 matching over 7 bases. Germline-derived CDR1 and CDR2 are SEHNR and FQNEAQ (reference sequence). This CDR3 comprises 14 residues. The ends lost 0 bases at V and 7 bases at J; junction bases unmatched: 5.

J is TRBJ2-7 and V is TRBV30; TRBD2 agrees at 7 bases. Germline V gives CDR1 GTSNPN, CDR2 SVGIG (reference sequence). Unmatched junction bases numbered 5, after V lost 0 bases and J lost 3 bases. This CDR3 has 14 amino acids. The CDR3 here is CAWSVKAGLYEQYF. CDR3 bases: TGTGCCTGGAGTGTAAAAGCGGGGCTCTACGAGCAGTACTTC.

The chain has TRBV29-1 and TRBJ1-1; TRBD1 is a possible D gene (6 bases). Trimming left V 3 bases short and J 6 bases short, with 17 bases between. From germline, CDR1 is SQVTM and CDR2 ANQGSEA. The CDR3 length is 14 residues. This chain's CDR3 is CSVERGGVKAEAFF. CDR3 bases: TGCAGCGTTGAGAGAGGGGGGGTGAAGGCTGAAGCTTTCTTT.

About this clone itself: An end of the junction does not agree with germline; a read error may underlie this. The chain links TRBV5-1 to TRBJ2-5; either TRBD1 or TRBD2 may fit D (6 bases each). Germline assignment: CDR1 SGHRS and CDR2 YFSETQ. The CDR3 is 14 amino acids. DNA for the CDR3: TGCGCCAGCAGATTGGACGGGGGCAGGGAGACCCAGTACTTC. Protein product: CASRLDGGRETQYF.